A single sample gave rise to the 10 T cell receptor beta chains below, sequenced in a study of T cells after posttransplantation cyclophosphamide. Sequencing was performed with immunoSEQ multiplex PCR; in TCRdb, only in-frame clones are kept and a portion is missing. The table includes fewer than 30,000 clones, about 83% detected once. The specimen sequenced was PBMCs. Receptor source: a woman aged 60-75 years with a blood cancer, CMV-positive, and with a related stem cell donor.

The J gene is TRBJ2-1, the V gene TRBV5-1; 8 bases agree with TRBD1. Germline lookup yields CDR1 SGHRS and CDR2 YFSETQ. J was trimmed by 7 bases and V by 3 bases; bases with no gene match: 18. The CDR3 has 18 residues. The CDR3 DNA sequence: TGCGCCAGCAGCTGGCGGACAGGGAAGGTTTCCACGTCGAATGAGCAGTTCTTC. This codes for CASSWRTGKVSTSNEQFF.

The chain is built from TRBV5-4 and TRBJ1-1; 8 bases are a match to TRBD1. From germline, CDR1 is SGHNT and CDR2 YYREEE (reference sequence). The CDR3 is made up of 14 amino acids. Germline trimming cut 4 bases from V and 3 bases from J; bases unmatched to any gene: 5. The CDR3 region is CASSTTGGDTEAFF. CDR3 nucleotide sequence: TGTGCCAGCAGCACCACAGGGGGGGACACTGAAGCTTTCTTT.

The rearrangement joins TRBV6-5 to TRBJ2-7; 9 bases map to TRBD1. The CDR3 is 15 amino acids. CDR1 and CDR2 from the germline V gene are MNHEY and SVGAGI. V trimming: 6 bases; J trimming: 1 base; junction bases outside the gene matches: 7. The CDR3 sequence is CASSSGTGFSYEQYF. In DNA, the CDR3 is TGTGCCAGCAGCTCGGGGACAGGGTTTTCCTACGAGCAGTACTTC.

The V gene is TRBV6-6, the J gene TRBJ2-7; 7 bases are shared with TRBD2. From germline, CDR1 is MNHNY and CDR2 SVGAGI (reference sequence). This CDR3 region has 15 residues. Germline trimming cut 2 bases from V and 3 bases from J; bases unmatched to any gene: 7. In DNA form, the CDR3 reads TGTGCCAGCAGTTACGGGGGGGAGACGGTCTACGAGCAGTACTTC. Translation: CASSYGGETVYEQYF.

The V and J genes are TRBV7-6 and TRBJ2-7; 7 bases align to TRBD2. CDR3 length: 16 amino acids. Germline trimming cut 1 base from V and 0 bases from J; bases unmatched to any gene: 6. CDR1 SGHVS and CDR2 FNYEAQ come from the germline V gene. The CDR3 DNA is TGTGCCAGCAGCTTAGTGGAGGGAGGGCCCTCCTACGAGCAGTACTTC. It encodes CASSLVEGGPSYEQYF.

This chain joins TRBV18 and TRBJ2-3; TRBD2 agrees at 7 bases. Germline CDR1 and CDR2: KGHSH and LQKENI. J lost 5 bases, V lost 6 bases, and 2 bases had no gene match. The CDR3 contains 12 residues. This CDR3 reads CASSAGVDTQYF. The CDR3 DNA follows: TGTGCCAGCTCGGCGGGAGTAGATACGCAGTATTTT.

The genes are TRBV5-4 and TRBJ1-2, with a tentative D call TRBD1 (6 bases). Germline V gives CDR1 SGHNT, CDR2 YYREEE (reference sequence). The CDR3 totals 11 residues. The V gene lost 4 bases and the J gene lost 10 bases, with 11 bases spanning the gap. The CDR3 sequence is CASSLGGDYTF. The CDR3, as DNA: TGTGCCAGCAGCCTAGGGGGTGACTACACCTTC.

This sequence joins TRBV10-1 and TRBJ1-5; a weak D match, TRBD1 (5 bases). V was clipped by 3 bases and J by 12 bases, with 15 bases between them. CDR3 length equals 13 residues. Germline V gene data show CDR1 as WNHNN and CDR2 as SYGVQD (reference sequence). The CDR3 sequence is CASSEHPAGLQHF. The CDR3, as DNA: TGCGCCAGCAGTGAACACCCGGCGGGGCTCCAGCATTTT.

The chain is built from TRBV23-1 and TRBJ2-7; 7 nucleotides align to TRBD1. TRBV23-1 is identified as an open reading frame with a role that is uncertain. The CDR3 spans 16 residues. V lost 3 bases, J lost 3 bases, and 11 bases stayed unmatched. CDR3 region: CASSHPDRQGFYEQYF. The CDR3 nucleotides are TGCGCCAGCAGTCACCCAGACCGACAGGGTTTCTACGAGCAGTACTTC.

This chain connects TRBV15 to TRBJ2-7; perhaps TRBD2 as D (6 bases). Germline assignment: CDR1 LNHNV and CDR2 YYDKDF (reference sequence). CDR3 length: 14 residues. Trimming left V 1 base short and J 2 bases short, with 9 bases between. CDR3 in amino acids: CATSRAGGTYEQYF. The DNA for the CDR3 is TGTGCCACCAGCAGAGCCGGCGGGACCTACGAGCAGTACTTC.